Shown below are 3 T cell receptor beta chains from a single sample sequenced in a study of shared clonotypes between healthy human individuals (dated by TCRdb to 2018 to 2021). Library generation was performed with the immunoSEQ multiplex PCR assay. TCRdb provides this immuneACCESS table in a form limited to in-frame rearrangements. Some clones are lacking; in checked studies, under half of them reflect an unresolved V gene, and why the rest are absent is not known. The sample table contains some 2 million clones; only one count was recorded for just under 95% of them. Of the sample, roughly 1% falls within the top ten clones. CD8 naive samples were obtained by positive selection for CCR7 among CD45RO-negative cells, yielding a CD45RA+CCR7+ population from which TemRA cells were excluded. The source material was naive CD8+ T cells sorted from blood. The sample's cell subset or site label, decoded: CD45RA+CCR7+. The receptors were gathered from a man between 18 and 35 years old in good health.

Only one count was recorded for this clone. The V and J genes are TRBV5-1 and TRBJ2-7; 7 positions agree with TRBD1. In germline, CDR1 is SGHRS, CDR2 YFSETQ. CDR3 length: 12 amino acids. The V and J ends lost 2 bases and 6 bases, in that order; junction bases with no gene match: 2. The CDR3 loop reads CASSLGGVEQYF. Here the CDR3 DNA reads TGCGCCAGCAGCTTAGGGGGCGTCGAGCAGTACTTC.

This chain joins TRBV6-1 and TRBJ2-7; possibly TRBD2 for D (6 bases). Trimming cost V 3 bases and J 0 bases, with 9 bases left between them. Germline CDR1 MNHNS, CDR2 SASEGT. CDR3 size: 14 residues. CDR3 residues: CASSEWDFSYEQYF. DNA of the CDR3: TGTGCCAGCAGTGAGTGGGACTTCTCCTACGAGCAGTACTTC.

This chain links TRBV5-1 with TRBJ2-1; 8 nucleotides align to TRBD1. The CDR3 has 14 residues. Unmatched junction bases numbered 11, after V lost 5 bases and J lost 10 bases. Germline V lookup: CDR1 SGHRS, CDR2 YFSETQ. This CDR3 reads CASRGDRGLVEQFF. The CDR3 nucleotides are TGCGCCAGCAGGGGTGACAGGGGTTTAGTGGAGCAGTTCTTC.